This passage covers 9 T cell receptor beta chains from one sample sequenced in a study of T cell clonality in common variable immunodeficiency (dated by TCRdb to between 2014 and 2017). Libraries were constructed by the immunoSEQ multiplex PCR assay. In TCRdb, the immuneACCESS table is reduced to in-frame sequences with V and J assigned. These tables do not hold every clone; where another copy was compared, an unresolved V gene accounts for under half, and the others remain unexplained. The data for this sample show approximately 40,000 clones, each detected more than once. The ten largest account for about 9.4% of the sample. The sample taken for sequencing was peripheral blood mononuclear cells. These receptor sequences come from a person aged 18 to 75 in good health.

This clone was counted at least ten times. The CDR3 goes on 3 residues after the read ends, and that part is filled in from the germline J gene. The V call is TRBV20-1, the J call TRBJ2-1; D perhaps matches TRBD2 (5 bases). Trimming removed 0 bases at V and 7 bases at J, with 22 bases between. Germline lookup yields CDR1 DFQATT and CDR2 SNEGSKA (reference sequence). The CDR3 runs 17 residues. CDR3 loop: CSARDFLGGGIGNEQFF. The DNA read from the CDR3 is TGCAGTGCTAGAGATTTTTTAGGCGGAGGCATTGGGAATGAG.

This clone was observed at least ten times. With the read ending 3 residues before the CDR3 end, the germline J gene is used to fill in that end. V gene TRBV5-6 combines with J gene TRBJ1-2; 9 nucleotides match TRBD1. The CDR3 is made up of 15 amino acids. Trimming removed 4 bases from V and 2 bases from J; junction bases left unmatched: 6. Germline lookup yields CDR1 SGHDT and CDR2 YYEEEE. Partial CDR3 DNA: TGTGCCAGCAGCCCCGACAGGGGGTCGAACTATGGC. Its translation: CASSPDRGSNYG. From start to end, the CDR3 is CASSPDRGSNYGYTF.

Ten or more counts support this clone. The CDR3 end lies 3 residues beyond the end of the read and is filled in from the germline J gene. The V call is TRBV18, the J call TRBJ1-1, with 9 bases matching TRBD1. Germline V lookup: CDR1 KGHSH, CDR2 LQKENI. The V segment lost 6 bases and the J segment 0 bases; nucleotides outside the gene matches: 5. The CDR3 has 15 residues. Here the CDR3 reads CASSQGQGLNTEAFF. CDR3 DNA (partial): TGTGCCAGCTCTCAGGGACAGGGATTGAACACTGAA.

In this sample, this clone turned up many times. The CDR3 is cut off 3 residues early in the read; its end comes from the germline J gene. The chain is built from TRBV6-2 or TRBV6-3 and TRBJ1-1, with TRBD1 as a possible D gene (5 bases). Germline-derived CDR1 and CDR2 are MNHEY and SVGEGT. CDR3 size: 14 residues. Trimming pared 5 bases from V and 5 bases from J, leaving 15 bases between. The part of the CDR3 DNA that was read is TGTGCCAGCAGTCGGGGGGGGGAGTGGACTGAA. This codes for CASSRGGEWTE. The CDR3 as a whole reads CASSRGGEWTEAFF.

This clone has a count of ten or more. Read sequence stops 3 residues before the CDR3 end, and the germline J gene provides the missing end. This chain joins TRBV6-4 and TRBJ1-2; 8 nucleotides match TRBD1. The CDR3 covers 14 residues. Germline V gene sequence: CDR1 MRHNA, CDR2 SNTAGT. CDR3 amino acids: CASSDKGQVGGYTF. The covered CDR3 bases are TGTGCCAGCAGTGACAAGGGACAGGTGGGCGGC.

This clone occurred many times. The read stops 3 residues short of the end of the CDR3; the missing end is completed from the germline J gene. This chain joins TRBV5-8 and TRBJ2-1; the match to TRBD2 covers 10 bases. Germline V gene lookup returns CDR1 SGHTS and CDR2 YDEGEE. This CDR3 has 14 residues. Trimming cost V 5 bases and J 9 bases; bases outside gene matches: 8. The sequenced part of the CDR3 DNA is TGTGCCAGCAGTCGAGCGGGAGGGCCCCTTGAG. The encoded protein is CASSRAGGPLE. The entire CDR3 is CASSRAGGPLEQFF.

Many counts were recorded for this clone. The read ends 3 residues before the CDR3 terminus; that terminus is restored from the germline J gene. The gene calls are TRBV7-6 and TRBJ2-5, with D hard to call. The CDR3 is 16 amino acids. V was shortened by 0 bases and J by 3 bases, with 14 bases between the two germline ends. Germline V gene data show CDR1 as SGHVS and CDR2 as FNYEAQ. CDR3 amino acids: CASSLALGPPEETQYF. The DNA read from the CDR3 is TGTGCCAGCAGCTTAGCCCTTGGGCCCCCAGAAGAGACC.

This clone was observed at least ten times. The covered CDR3 bases are TGTGCCAGCAGCTCCGCGGGAATTGGCTATGGC. This codes for CASSSAGIGYG. The full CDR3 sequence reads CASSSAGIGYGYTF. The chain recombines TRBV7-2 with TRBJ1-2; no clear D gene. The CDR3 end is not reached by the read, which stops 3 residues before it; the germline J gene fills it in. From germline, CDR1 is SGHTA and CDR2 FQGNSA. The CDR3 consists of 14 residues. Trimming stripped 4 bases from V and 4 bases from J, with 13 bases between.

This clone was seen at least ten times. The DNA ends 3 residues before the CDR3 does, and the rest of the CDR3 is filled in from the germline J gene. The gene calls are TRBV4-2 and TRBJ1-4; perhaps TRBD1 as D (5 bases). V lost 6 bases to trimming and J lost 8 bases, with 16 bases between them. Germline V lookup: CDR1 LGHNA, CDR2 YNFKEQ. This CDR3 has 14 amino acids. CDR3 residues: CASSPRTGEEKLFF. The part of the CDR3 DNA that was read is TGTGCCAGCAGTCCACGGACGGGGGAAGAAAAA.